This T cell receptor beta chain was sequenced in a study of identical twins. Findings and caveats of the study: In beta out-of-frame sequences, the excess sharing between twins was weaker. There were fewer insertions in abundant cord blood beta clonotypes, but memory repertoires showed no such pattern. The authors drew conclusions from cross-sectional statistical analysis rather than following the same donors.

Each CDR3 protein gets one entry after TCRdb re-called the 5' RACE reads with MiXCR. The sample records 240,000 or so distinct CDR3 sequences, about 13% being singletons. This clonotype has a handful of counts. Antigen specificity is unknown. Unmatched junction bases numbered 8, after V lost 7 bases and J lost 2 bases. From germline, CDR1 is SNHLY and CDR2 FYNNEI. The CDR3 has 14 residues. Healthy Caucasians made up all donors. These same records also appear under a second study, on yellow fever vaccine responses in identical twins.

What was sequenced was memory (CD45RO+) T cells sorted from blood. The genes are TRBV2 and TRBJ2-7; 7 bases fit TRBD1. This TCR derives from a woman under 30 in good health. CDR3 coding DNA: TGTGCCAGCAAGCCTGACAGGGCGACCTACGAGCAGTACTTC. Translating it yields CASKPDRATYEQYF. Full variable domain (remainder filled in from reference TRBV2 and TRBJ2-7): EPEVTQTPSHQVTQMGQEVILRCVPISNHLYFYWYRQILGQKVEFLVSFYNNEISEKSEIFDDQFSVERPDGSNFTLKIRSTKLEDSAMYFCASKPDRATYEQYFGPGTRLTVT.